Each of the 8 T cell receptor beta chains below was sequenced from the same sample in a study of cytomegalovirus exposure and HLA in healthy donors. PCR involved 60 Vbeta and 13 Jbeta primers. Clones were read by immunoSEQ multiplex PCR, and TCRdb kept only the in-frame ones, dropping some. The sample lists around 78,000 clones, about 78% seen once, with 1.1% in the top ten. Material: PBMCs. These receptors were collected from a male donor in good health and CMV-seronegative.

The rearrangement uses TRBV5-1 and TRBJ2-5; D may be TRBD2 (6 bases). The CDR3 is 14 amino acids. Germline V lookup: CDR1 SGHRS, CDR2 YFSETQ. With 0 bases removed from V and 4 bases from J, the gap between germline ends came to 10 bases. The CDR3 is CASSLVSRGETQYF. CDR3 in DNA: TGCGCCAGCAGCTTGGTCTCGCGGGGAGAGACCCAGTACTTC. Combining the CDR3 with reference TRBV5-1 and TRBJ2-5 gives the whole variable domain KAGVTQTPRYLIKTRGQQVTLSCSPISGHRSVSWYQQTPGQGLQFLFEYFSETQRNKGNFPGRFSGRQFSNSRSEMNVSTLELGDSALYLCASSLVSRGETQYFGPGTRLLVL.

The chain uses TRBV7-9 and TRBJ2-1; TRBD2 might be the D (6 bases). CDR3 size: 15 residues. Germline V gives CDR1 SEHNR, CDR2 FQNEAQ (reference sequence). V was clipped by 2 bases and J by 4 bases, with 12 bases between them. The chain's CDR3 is CASSLSPGTYNEQFF. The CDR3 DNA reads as TGTGCCAGCAGCTTATCCCCAGGGACTTACAATGAGCAGTTCTTC.

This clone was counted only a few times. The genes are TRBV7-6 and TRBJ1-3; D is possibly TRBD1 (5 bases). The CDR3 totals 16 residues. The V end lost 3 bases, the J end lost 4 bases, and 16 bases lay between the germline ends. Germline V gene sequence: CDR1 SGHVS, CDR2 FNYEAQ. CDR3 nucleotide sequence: TGTGCCAGCAGCTTGCGTCGGGGACTGGGCGGAAACACCATATATTTT. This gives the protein CASSLRRGLGGNTIYF.

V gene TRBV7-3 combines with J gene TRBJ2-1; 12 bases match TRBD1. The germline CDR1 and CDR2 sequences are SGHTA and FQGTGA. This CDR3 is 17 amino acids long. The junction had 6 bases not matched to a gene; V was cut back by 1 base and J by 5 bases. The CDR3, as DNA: TGTGCCAGCAGCTTAATGGGGGGGACAGGGGGCCACAATGAGCAGTTCTTC. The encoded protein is CASSLMGGTGGHNEQFF.

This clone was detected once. As DNA, the CDR3 is TGTGCCAGCAGCTGGGGACAGATGGGCACTGAAGCTTTCTTT. Residues: CASSWGQMGTEAFF. J is TRBJ1-1 and V is TRBV5-5; 7 bases align to TRBD1. Germline V CDR1 and CDR2: SGHKS, YYEKEE (reference sequence). This CDR3 comprises 14 residues. The V and J ends lost 3 bases and 4 bases, in that order; junction bases with no gene match: 6.

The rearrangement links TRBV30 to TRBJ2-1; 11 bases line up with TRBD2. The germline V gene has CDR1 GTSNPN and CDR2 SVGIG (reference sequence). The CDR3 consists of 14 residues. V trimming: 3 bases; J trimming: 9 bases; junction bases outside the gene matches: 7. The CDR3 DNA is TGTGCCTGGAGGCCGGGACTAGCGGACCTTGAGCAGTTCTTC. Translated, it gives CAWRPGLADLEQFF. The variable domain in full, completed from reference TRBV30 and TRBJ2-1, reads SQTIHQWPATLVQPVGSPLSLECTVEGTSNPNLYWYRQAAGRGLQLLFYSVGIGQISSEVPQNLSASRPQDRQFILSSKKLLLSDSGFYLCAWRPGLADLEQFFGPGTRLTVL.

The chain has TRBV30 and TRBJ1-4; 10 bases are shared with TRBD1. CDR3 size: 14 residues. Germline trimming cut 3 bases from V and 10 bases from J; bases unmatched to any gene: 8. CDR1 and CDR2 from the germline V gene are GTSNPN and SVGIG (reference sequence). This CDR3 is CAWSADRGLGKLFF. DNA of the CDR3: TGTGCCTGGAGCGCCGACAGGGGGCTGGGAAAACTGTTTTTT.

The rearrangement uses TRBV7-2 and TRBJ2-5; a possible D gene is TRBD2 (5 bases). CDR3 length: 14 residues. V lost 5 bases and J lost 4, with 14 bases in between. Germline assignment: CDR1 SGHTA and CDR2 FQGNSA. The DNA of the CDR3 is TGTGCCAGCAGCACCACTAGGACGGGAGAGACCCAGTACTTC. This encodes CASSTTRTGETQYF.